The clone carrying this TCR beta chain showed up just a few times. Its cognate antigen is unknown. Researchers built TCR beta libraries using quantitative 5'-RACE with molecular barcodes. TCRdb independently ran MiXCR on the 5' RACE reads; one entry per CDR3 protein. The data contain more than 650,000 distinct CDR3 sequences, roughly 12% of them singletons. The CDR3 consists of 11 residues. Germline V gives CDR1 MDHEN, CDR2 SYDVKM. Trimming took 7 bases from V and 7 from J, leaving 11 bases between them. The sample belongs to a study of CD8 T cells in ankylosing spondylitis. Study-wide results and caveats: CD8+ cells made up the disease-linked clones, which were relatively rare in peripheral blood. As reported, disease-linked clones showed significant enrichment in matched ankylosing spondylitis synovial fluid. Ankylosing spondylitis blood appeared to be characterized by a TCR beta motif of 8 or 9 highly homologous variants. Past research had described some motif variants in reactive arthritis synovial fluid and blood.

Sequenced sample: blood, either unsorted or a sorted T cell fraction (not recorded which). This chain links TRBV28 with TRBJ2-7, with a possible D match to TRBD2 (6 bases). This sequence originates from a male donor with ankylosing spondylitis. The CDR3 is CASTWGVEQYF. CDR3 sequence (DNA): TGTGCCAGCACCTGGGGGGTTGAGCAGTACTTC.